The 16 T cell receptor beta chains below all came from one sample that was sequenced in a study of CD8+ T cells in alopecia areata. Isolated RNA was reverse transcribed into cDNA used as the sequencing template. Profiling relied on immunoSEQ multiplex PCR, and the TCRdb table lists in-frame clones only, not all of them. This sample carries around 290,000 clones, none of them present only once. Pooled cutaneous lymph node cells were sorted using CD4, CD8alpha, NKG2D, NKG2ACE and other markers. Specimen: CD4+ T cells sorted from a lymph node. The receptors derive from a C3H/HeJ mouse with alopecia areata. The strain's MHC: H2-k.

With regard to this clone: Gene names are mouse gene names. The read ends 4 residues early relative to the CDR3; the germline J gene fills the gap. Other nucleotide sequences in the sample specify the same CDR3. This rearrangement joins TRBV14 to TRBJ2-5; 7 nucleotides align to TRBD1. From germline, CDR1 is SGHDT and CDR2 FRDEAV. CDR3 length: 14 amino acids. V lost 4 bases to trimming and J lost 0 bases; unmatched junction nucleotides: 2. The CDR3 reads CASSRQGNQDTQYF. Incomplete CDR3 DNA: TGTGCCAGCAGTCGACAGGGTAACCAAGAC.

Turning to this clone: Here the gene names and germline are mouse. Read sequence stops 4 residues before the CDR3 end, and the germline J gene provides the missing end. The chain couples TRBV13-1 to TRBJ1-2; tentatively, D is TRBD1 (6 bases). The V end was cut by 7 bases, the J end by 3 bases, with 16 bases between. Looked up from germline, CDR1 is NSHNY and CDR2 is SYGAGN. The CDR3 runs 14 residues. This CDR3 is CASSMGGADSDYTF. The CDR3 bases that were read are TGTGCCAGCTCCATGGGGGGCGCCGACTCC.

The table lists this clone with many counts. Genes and germline are mouse. From the germline J gene comes the end of the CDR3, since the read stops 4 residues before it. The sample carries other DNA sequences with the same CDR3. The chain employs TRBV1 and TRBJ1-2, with TRBD1 matching over 7 bases. Germline CDR1 is NSQYPW and CDR2 is LRSPGD (reference sequence). The junction had 1 base not matched to a gene; V was cut back by 3 bases and J by 0 bases. The CDR3 runs 14 residues. CDR3 in amino acids: CTCSAGTANSDYTF. Incomplete CDR3 DNA: TGCACCTGCAGTGCCGGGACAGCAAACTCC. The full variable domain, with the rest looked up from reference TRBV1 and TRBJ1-2, is VTLLEQNPRWRLVPRGQAVNLRCILKNSQYPWMSWYQQDLQKQLQWLFTLRSPGDKEVKSLPGADYLATRVTDTELRLQVANMSQGRTLYCTCSAGTANSDYTFGSGTRLLVI.

Of note for this clone: Each gene name is a mouse one. The observed sequence ends 4 residues before the CDR3 terminus, with the missing tail filled in from the germline J gene. The chain is built from TRBV13-1 and TRBJ2-3; TRBD1 is a possible D gene (6 bases). The CDR3 consists of 16 residues. Per the germline V gene, CDR1 is NSHNY and CDR2 is SYGAGN. V gave up 1 base and J gave up 0 bases, with 12 bases separating them. Partial CDR3 DNA: TGTGCCAGCAGTGATTACGGACAGACTAGTGCAGAA. It translates to CASSDYGQTSAE. The entire CDR3 is CASSDYGQTSAETLYF.

With regard to this clone: The listed genes are named as in mouse. Read coverage stops 4 residues before the CDR3 terminus; the germline J gene supplies the remainder. V gene TRBV5 combines with J gene TRBJ2-4; 10 bases align to TRBD2. Per the germline V gene, CDR1 is LGHNA and CDR2 is YNLKQL (reference sequence). The ends lost 1 base at V and 0 bases at J; junction bases unmatched: 7. CDR3 length: 18 amino acids. The CDR3 region is CASSQVWGGAESQNTLYF. The sequenced CDR3 bases are TGTGCCAGCAGCCAAGTCTGGGGGGGCGCGGAGAGTCAAAAC.

Remarks on this clone: Any gene name here is a mouse gene name. The read is 3 residues too short to cover the CDR3 end, so that end is filled in from the germline J gene. This chain links TRBV19 with TRBJ1-6, with D perhaps matching TRBD1 (5 bases). TRBJ1-6 is treated as an ORF (open reading frame) with a function not yet certain. The CDR3 extends over 14 amino acids. Trimming removed 1 base at V and 7 bases at J, with 9 bases between. CDR1 is FNHDT, CDR2 SITEND, per germline (reference sequence). The sequenced part of the CDR3 DNA is TGTGCCAGCAGTATAACGGCAGGGAATTCGCCC. Translated: CASSITAGNSP. The entire CDR3 reads CASSITAGNSPLYF.

Only a few counts were recorded for this clone. Gene names and germline refer to mouse. The read ends 4 residues early relative to the CDR3; the germline J gene fills the gap. The chain recombines TRBV12-1 with TRBJ2-1; 7 positions agree with TRBD1. With 3 bases clipped from V and 2 bases from J, the junction kept 3 bases outside the gene matches. CDR3 size: 14 residues. CDR1 is SGHSN, CDR2 HYEKVE, per germline. CDR3 DNA (partial): TGTGCCAGCTCTGCGGGACAGTACTATGCT. This gives the protein CASSAGQYYA. The whole CDR3 sequence is CASSAGQYYAEQFF.

This clone has just a few counts. Genes and germline are mouse. The read is 4 residues too short to cover the CDR3 end, so that end is filled in from the germline J gene. Other nucleotide sequences in the sample specify the same CDR3. The chain links TRBV13-1 to TRBJ2-5, with TRBD2 as a possible D gene (6 bases). Germline CDR1 reads NSHNY; CDR2 reads SYGAGN. The CDR3 runs 14 residues. Trimming left V 5 bases short and J 0 bases short, with 10 bases between. CDR3 sequence: CASSPTGNQDTQYF. The CDR3 DNA, read in part, is TGTGCCAGCAGCCCCACTGGGAACCAAGAC.

Concerning this clone itself: Genes and germline come from the mouse. The missing CDR3 end, 3 residues past where the read stops, is filled in from the germline J gene. This chain links TRBV13-1 with TRBJ1-6, with 9 positions matching TRBD1. TRBJ1-6 is identified as an open reading frame with a role that is uncertain. V gave up 6 bases and J gave up 4 bases; unmatched junction bases: 2. The germline V gene has CDR1 NSHNY and CDR2 SYGAGN. The CDR3 contains 14 residues. The CDR3 bases that were read are TGTGCCAGCAAGGACAGGGGTTATAATTCGCCC. Its protein is CASKDRGYNSP. The CDR3 in full is CASKDRGYNSPLYF.

This clone has a handful of counts. Genes here carry mouse names. The read gets to within 4 residues of the CDR3 end, and the germline J gene fills in the rest. The chain carries TRBV1 and TRBJ2-1, with D possibly matching TRBD2 (7 bases). Germline V CDR1 and CDR2: NSQYPW, LRSPGD (reference sequence). The V gene lost 3 bases and the J gene lost 5 bases, with 14 bases spanning the gap. The CDR3 has 15 amino acids. CDR3: CTCSAPGGLDAEQFF. The DNA read from the CDR3 is TGCACCTGCAGTGCCCCCGGGGGGCTGGATGCT.

Of note for this clone: The gene names given are mouse names. Read sequence stops 4 residues before the CDR3 end, and the germline J gene provides the missing end. The chain is built from TRBV13-2 and TRBJ2-1; D is possibly TRBD2 (6 bases). The CDR3 has 12 amino acids. Germline V gives CDR1 NNHNN, CDR2 SYGAGS (reference sequence). V was trimmed by 7 bases and J by 1 base, leaving 6 bases between them. The CDR3 loop reads CASWGNYAEQFF. The sequenced part of the CDR3 DNA is TGTGCCAGCTGGGGGAACTATGCT.

As to this clone: Genes and germline come from the mouse. Coverage ceases 4 residues before the CDR3 finishes, and the germline J gene fills in the end. The chain employs TRBV19 and TRBJ2-4; TRBD1 matches at 9 bases. Per the germline V gene, CDR1 is FNHDT and CDR2 is SITEND (reference sequence). CDR3 length: 14 residues. V trimming: 5 bases; J trimming: 0 bases; junction bases outside the gene matches: 1. This chain's CDR3 is CASRGQGSQNTLYF. The part of the CDR3 DNA that was read is TGTGCCAGCAGGGGACAGGGAAGTCAAAAC.

This clone occurred a few times. Mouse names are used for the genes. The observed sequence ends 4 residues before the CDR3 terminus, with the missing tail filled in from the germline J gene. The V and J genes are TRBV13-3 and TRBJ2-2, with 7 bases lining up with TRBD1. Trimming took 3 bases from V and 0 from J; bases not matched to a gene: 5. This CDR3 comprises 16 residues. Germline lookup yields CDR1 NNHDY and CDR2 SYVADS. The covered CDR3 bases are TGTGCCAGCAGTGGACTTCAGGGGGCAAACACCGGG. Its protein is CASSGLQGANTG. The whole CDR3 protein reads CASSGLQGANTGQLYF.

Only a few counts were recorded for this clone. Genes here carry mouse names. The CDR3 end falls 4 residues outside the read, so it is completed with the germline J gene. This chain links TRBV31 with TRBJ2-4; D uncertain. Germline V lookup: CDR1 GKSSPN, CDR2 SITVG. The CDR3 loop spans 11 amino acids. The covered CDR3 bases are TGTGCCTGGAGGACTTTAAAC. Translating gives CAWRTLN. The entire CDR3 sequence reads CAWRTLNTLYF.

This clone has more than one count but fewer than ten. Genes here carry mouse names. The read finishes 4 residues shy of the CDR3 end, and the germline J gene is used to complete it. The chain recombines TRBV1 with TRBJ2-5; D may be TRBD1 (6 bases). The CDR3 runs 14 residues. Germline CDR1 and CDR2: NSQYPW and LRSPGD (reference sequence). The V and J ends lost 6 bases and 2 bases respectively, with 12 bases between them. The CDR3 spells CTCRFNRAQDTQYF. The covered CDR3 bases are TGCACCTGCAGATTTAACAGGGCCCAAGAC.

On this clone: Gene names follow the mouse nomenclature. The read falls 4 residues short of the CDR3 end, and the missing part is taken from the germline J gene. The chain recombines TRBV19 with TRBJ1-1; 7 bases agree with TRBD1. Germline V CDR1 and CDR2: FNHDT, SITEND (reference sequence). Germline trimming cut 3 bases from V and 0 bases from J; bases unmatched to any gene: 5. The CDR3 contains 15 residues. The CDR3: CASSNPDRANTEVFF. The sequenced CDR3 bases are TGTGCCAGCAGTAACCCTGACAGGGCAAACACA.